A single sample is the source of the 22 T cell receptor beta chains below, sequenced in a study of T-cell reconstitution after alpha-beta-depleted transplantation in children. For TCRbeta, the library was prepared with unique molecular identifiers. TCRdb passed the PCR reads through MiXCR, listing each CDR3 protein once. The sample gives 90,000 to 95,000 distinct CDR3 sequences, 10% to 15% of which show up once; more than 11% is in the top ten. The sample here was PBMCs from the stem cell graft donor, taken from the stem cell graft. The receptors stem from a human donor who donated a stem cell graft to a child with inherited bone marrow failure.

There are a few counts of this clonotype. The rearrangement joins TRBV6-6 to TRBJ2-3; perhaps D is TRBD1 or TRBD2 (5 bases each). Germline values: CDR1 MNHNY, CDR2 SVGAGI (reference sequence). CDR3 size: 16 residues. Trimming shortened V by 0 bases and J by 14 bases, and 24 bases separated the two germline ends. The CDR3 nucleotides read TGTGCCAGCAGTTACTCGATTTATTTAGTCAGGGACGTTCGGTATTTT. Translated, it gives CASSYSIYLVRDVRYF.

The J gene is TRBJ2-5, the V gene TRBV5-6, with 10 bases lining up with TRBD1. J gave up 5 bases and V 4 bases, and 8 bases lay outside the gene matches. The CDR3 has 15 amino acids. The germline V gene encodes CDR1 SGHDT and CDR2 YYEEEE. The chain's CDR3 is CASSGATGGRETQYF. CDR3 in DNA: TGTGCCAGCAGCGGGGCGACAGGGGGCAGGGAGACCCAGTACTTC.

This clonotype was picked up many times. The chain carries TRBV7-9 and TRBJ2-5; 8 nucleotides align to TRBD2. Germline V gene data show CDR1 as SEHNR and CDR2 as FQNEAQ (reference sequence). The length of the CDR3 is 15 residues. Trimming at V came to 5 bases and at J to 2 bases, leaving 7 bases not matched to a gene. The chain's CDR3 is CASSRGLGDQETQYF. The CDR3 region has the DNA TGTGCCAGCAGCCGGGGACTAGGCGATCAAGAGACCCAGTACTTC.

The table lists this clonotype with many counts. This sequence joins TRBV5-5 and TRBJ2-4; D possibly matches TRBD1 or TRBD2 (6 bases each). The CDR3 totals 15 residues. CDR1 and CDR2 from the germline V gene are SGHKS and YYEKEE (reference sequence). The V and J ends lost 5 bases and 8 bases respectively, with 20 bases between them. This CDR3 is CASREFRGSGDIQYF. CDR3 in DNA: TGTGCCAGCAGAGAATTCAGGGGTTCGGGAGACATTCAGTACTTC.

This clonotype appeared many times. This chain's CDR3 is CASSFLPGHYNEQFF. Written as DNA, the CDR3 is TGCGCCAGCAGCTTTCTACCCGGACATTACAATGAGCAGTTCTTC. V and J are TRBV5-1 and TRBJ2-1; D is possibly TRBD1 (5 bases). There are 15 residues in the CDR3. V lost 2 bases, J lost 4 bases, and 13 bases lay in between. Germline CDR1 and CDR2: SGHRS and YFSETQ.

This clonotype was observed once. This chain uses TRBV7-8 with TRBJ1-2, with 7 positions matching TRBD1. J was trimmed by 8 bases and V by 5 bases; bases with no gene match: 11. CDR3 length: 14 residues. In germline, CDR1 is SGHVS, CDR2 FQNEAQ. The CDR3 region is CASSRTKPGGGYTF. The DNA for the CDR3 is TGTGCCAGCAGCCGAACTAAACCAGGGGGGGGCTACACCTTC.

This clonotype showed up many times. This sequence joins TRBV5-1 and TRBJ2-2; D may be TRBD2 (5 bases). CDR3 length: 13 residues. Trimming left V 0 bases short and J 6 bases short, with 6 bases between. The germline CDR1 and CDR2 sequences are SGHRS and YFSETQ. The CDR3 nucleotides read TGCGCCAGCAGCTTGGCTAGCTCCGGGGAGCTGTTTTTT. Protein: CASSLASSGELFF.

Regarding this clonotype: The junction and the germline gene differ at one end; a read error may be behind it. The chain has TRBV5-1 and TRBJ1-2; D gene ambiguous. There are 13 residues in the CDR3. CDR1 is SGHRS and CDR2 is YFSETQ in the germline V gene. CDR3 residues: CASSFGVDYGYTF. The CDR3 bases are TGCGCTAGCAGCTTTGGGGTCGACTATGGCTACACCTTC.

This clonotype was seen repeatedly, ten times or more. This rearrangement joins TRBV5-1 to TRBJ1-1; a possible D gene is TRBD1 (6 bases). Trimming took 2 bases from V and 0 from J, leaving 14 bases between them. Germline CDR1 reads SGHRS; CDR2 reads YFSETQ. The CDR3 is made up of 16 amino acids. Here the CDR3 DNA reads TGCGCCAGCAGCTTAACCCCTGACAGGCTGAACACTGAAGCTTTCTTT. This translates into CASSLTPDRLNTEAFF.

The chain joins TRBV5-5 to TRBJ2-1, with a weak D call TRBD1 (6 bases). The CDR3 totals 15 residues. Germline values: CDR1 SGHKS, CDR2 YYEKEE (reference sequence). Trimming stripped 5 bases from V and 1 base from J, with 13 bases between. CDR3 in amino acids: CASRPTGFSYNEQFF. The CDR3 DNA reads TGTGCCAGCAGGCCCACAGGGTTTTCCTACAATGAGCAGTTCTTC.

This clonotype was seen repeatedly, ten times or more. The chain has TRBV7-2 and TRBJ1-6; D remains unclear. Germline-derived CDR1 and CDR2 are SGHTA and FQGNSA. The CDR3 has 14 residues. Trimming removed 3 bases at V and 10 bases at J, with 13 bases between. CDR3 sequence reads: CASSLAWYTSPLHF. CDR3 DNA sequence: TGTGCCAGCAGCTTGGCATGGTACACCTCACCCCTCCACTTT.

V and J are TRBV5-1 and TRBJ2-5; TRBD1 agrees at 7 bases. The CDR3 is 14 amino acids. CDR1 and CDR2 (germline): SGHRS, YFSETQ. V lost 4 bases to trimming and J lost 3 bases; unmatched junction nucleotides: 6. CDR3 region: CASSEQTGEETQYF. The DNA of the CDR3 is TGCGCCAGCAGCGAACAAACAGGGGAAGAGACCCAGTACTTC.

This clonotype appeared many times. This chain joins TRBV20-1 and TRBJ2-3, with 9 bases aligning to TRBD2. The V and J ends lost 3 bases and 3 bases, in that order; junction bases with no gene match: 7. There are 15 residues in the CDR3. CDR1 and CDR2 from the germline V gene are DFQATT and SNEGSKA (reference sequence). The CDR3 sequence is CSASPLAGKTDTQYF. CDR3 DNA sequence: TGCAGTGCTAGCCCTCTAGCGGGGAAAACAGATACGCAGTATTTT.

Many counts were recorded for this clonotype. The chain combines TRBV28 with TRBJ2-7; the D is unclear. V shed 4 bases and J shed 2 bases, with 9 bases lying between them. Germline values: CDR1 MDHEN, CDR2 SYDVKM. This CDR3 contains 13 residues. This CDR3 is CASSSTEPYEQYF. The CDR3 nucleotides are TGTGCCAGCAGTTCTACAGAACCCTACGAGCAGTACTTC. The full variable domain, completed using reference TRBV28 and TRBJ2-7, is DVKVTQSSRYLVKRTGEKVFLECVQDMDHENMFWYRQDPGLGLRLIYFSYDVKMKEKGDIPEGYSVSREKKERFSLILESASTNQTSMYLCASSSTEPYEQYFGPGTRLTVT.

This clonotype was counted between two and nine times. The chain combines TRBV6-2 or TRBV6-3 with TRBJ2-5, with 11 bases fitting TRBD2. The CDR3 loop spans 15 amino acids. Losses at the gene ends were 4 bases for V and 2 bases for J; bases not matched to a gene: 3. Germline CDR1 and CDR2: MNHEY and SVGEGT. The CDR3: CASSSGLADQETQYF. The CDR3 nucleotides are TGTGCCAGCAGTTCGGGACTAGCGGATCAAGAGACCCAGTACTTC.

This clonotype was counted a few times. The CDR3 here is CASSLGIVQETQYF. In nucleotides, the CDR3 is TGCGCCAGCAGCTTGGGAATAGTCCAAGAGACCCAGTACTTC. This chain links TRBV5-1 with TRBJ2-5; D not resolved. CDR1 and CDR2 from the germline V gene are SGHRS and YFSETQ. The CDR3 contains 14 residues. V was clipped by 0 bases and J by 1 base, with 7 bases between them. The full variable domain, in which reference TRBV5-1 and TRBJ2-5 provide the parts outside the CDR3, is KAGVTQTPRYLIKTRGQQVTLSCSPISGHRSVSWYQQTPGQGLQFLFEYFSETQRNKGNFPGRFSGRQFSNSRSEMNVSTLELGDSALYLCASSLGIVQETQYFGPGTRLLVL.

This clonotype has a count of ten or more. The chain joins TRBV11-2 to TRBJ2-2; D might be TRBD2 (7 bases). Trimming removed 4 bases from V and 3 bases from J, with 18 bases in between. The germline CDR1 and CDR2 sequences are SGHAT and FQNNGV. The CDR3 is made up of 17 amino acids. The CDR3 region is CASSSSPRGLDTGELFF. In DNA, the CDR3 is TGTGCCAGCAGCTCTTCTCCGCGGGGGCTTGACACCGGGGAGCTGTTTTTT.

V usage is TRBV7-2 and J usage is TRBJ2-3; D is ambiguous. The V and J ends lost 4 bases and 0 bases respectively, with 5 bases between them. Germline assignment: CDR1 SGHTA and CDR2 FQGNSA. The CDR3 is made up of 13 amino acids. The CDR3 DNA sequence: TGTGCCAGCAGCTCCATTAGCACAGATACGCAGTATTTT. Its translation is CASSSISTDTQYF.

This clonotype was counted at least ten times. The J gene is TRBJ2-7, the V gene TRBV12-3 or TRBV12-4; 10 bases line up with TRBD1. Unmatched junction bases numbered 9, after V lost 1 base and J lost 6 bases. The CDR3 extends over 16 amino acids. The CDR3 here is CASSLGPGTGEIEQYF. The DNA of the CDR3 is TGTGCCAGCAGTTTAGGGCCCGGGACAGGGGAAATCGAGCAGTACTTC.

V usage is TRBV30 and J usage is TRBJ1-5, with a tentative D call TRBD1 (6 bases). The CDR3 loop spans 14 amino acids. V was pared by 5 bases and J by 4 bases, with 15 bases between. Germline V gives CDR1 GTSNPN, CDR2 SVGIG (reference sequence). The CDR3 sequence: CAWGHRVGNQPQHF. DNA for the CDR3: TGTGCCTGGGGACACAGGGTCGGGAATCAGCCCCAGCATTTT.

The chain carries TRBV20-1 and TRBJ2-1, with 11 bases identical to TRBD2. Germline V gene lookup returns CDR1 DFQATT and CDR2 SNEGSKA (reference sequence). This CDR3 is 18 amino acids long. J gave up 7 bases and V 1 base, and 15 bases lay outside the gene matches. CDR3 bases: TGCAGTGCTAGAGGGCTAGCGGGAGGAATAGGCTCGAGGAATGAGCAGTTCTTC. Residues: CSARGLAGGIGSRNEQFF.

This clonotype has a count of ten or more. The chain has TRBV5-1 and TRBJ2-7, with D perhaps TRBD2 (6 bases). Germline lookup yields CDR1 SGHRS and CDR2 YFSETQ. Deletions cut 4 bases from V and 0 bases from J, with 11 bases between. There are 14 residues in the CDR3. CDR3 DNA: TGCGCCAGCAGCCCCGGGACTTACTCCTACGAGCAGTACTTC. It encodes CASSPGTYSYEQYF.